The 28 T cell receptor beta chains presented below share a single source sample, sequenced in a study of blood T cell repertoires in COVID-19. TCRdb's copy holds only in-frame clones and misses some; the assay was immunoSEQ multiplex PCR. The sample includes around 300,000 clones, around 90% of them seen just once. Input material: PBMCs or T cells enriched from blood (not recorded which). The receptor set was obtained from a woman aged 25 to 39 who had recovered from COVID-19.

V gene TRBV6-4 combines with J gene TRBJ2-1, with 9 bases lining up with TRBD2. The CDR3 spans 15 residues. V gave up 4 bases and J gave up 5 bases; unmatched junction bases: 6. Per germline, CDR1 MRHNA and CDR2 SNTAGT. CDR3 region: CASSAGAGGNNEQFF. The CDR3 bases are TGTGCCAGCAGTGCGGGGGCGGGAGGGAACAATGAGCAGTTCTTC.

This chain connects TRBV28 to TRBJ2-1; the D is unclear. CDR1 is MDHEN and CDR2 is SYDVKM in the germline V gene. This CDR3 comprises 13 residues. The V and J ends lost 5 bases and 5 bases respectively, with 10 bases between them. The CDR3 DNA is TGTGCCAGCAGTACGAGAGGTGACAATGAGCAGTTCTTC. Residues: CASSTRGDNEQFF.

In nucleotides, the CDR3 is TGTGCCAGCAGACCCAGCGGGACTAGCACAGATACGCAGTATTTT. It encodes CASRPSGTSTDTQYF. This chain links TRBV11-2 with TRBJ2-3; 7 positions agree with TRBD2. The length of the CDR3 is 15 residues. The V gene's germline CDR1 is SGHAT and CDR2 FQNNGV. V dropped 6 bases and J dropped 0; count of bases not matched to a gene: 6.

The CDR3 loop is CASSVETGVNQPQHF. CDR3 in DNA: TGTGCCAGCAGCGTAGAGACAGGGGTTAATCAGCCCCAGCATTTT. This chain connects TRBV9 to TRBJ1-5, with TRBD1 matching over 8 bases. This CDR3 contains 15 residues. The V gene's germline CDR1 is SGDLS and CDR2 YYNGEE. With V trimmed by 0 bases and J by 4 bases, 3 bases remained unmatched.

The V and J genes are TRBV20-1 and TRBJ2-3; TRBD1 might be the D (6 bases). The CDR3 extends over 14 amino acids. Germline V gene lookup returns CDR1 DFQATT and CDR2 SNEGSKA (reference sequence). V lost 3 bases to trimming and J lost 2 bases, with 12 bases between them. The CDR3 protein is CSASYRVNTDTQYF. The CDR3 bases are TGCAGTGCTAGTTACAGGGTCAACACAGATACGCAGTATTTT.

This chain uses TRBV7-2 with TRBJ1-3, with D possibly TRBD1 on 6 matching bases. The V gene's germline CDR1 is SGHTA and CDR2 FQGNSA. The V end lost 2 bases, the J end lost 1 base, and 15 bases lay between the germline ends. The CDR3 has 17 amino acids. The CDR3 here is CASSLSSKGVSGNTIYF. CDR3 nucleotide sequence: TGTGCCAGCAGCTTATCCTCGAAGGGGGTATCTGGAAACACCATATATTTT.

This sequence joins TRBV10-3 and TRBJ1-6, with D possibly being TRBD1 (5 bases). CDR1 and CDR2 (germline): ENHRY, SYGVKD. The CDR3 consists of 15 residues. V was shortened by 5 bases and J by 5 bases, with 13 bases between the two germline ends. In DNA form, the CDR3 reads TGTGCCATCAGTTTCGACGACAGTAATAATTCACCCCTCCACTTT. It translates to CAISFDDSNNSPLHF.

The chain employs TRBV2 and TRBJ1-5, with D unresolved. The CDR3 has 15 amino acids. V was shortened by 3 bases and J by 2 bases, with 11 bases between the two germline ends. The germline CDR1 and CDR2 sequences are SNHLY and FYNNEI. In nucleotides, the CDR3 is TGTGCCAGCAGTGAGAGGATCCTTGGCAATCAGCCCCAGCATTTT. Translating it yields CASSERILGNQPQHF.

This chain joins TRBV19 and TRBJ2-7, with D possibly TRBD1 on 6 matching bases. The germline V gene has CDR1 LNHDA and CDR2 SQIVND (reference sequence). This CDR3 is built from 13 residues. V was shortened by 5 bases and J by 5 bases, with 13 bases between the two germline ends. The CDR3 DNA reads as TGTGCCAGTAGTCGTAACAGGGCTGACGAGCAGTACTTC. Its protein is CASSRNRADEQYF.

The chain joins TRBV9 to TRBJ2-7; TRBD1 matches 7 bases. The ends lost 0 bases at V and 7 bases at J; junction bases unmatched: 4. There are 13 residues in the CDR3. The germline CDR1 and CDR2 sequences are SGDLS and YYNGEE. The CDR3 sequence is CASSVEGAGEQYF. DNA of the CDR3: TGTGCCAGCAGCGTAGAGGGGGCTGGTGAGCAGTACTTC.

The chain joins TRBV7-9 to TRBJ2-3, with 7 bases that match TRBD2. The CDR3 is 15 residues long. Germline trimming cut 4 bases from V and 1 base from J; bases unmatched to any gene: 5. The germline V gene has CDR1 SEHNR and CDR2 FQNEAQ (reference sequence). CDR3 sequence: CASSSLLAGTDTQYF. The CDR3 nucleotides are TGTGCCAGCAGCTCCCTTCTAGCGGGCACAGATACGCAGTATTTT. The full variable domain, its missing parts supplied by reference TRBV7-9 and TRBJ2-3, is DTGVSQNPRHKITKRGQNVTFRCDPISEHNRLYWYRQTLGQGPEFLTYFQNEAQLEKSRLLSDRFSAERPKGSFSTLEIQRTEQGDSAMYLCASSSLLAGTDTQYFGPGTRLTVL.

The J gene is TRBJ2-7, the V gene TRBV4-3; the D is unclear. V was clipped by 0 bases and J by 3 bases, with 6 bases between them. The CDR3 is made up of 13 amino acids. Germline V gene lookup returns CDR1 LGHNA and CDR2 YSLEER. CDR3 sequence reads: CASSQDLLYEQYF. DNA of the CDR3: TGCGCCAGCAGCCAAGATCTCCTCTACGAGCAGTACTTC.

V gene TRBV19 combines with J gene TRBJ1-4, with TRBD1 as a possible D gene (5 bases). CDR3 length: 15 amino acids. The germline V and J ends were trimmed by 4 bases and 1 base, with 10 bases remaining between them. The germline V gene encodes CDR1 LNHDA and CDR2 SQIVND (reference sequence). The CDR3 DNA sequence: TGTGCCAGTAGTACCTATCAGGGAACTAATGAAAAACTGTTTTTT. This translates into CASSTYQGTNEKLFF.

The rearrangement links TRBV28 to TRBJ1-2, with D perhaps TRBD1 (5 bases). There are 14 residues in the CDR3. Looked up from germline, CDR1 is MDHEN and CDR2 is SYDVKM. V was trimmed by 5 bases and J by 4 bases, leaving 14 bases between them. The CDR3 region has the DNA TGTGCCAGCAGTGCCCGCTTTGGGGCCTATGGCTACACCTTC. Translated, it gives CASSARFGAYGYTF.

The rearrangement joins TRBV6-6 to TRBJ2-5, with TRBD2 matching 14 bases. From germline, CDR1 is MNHNY and CDR2 SVGAGI (reference sequence). This CDR3 is built from 18 residues. V was clipped by 5 bases and J by 4 bases; unmatched bases: 12. In DNA form, the CDR3 reads TGTGCCAGCAGTCCCCCCCCGGGACTAGCGGGAGTTGGAGAGACCCAGTACTTC. It specifies CASSPPPGLAGVGETQYF.

This chain connects TRBV28 to TRBJ2-7; 7 bases agree with TRBD1. The V gene end was trimmed by 5 bases and the J gene end by 0 bases; junction bases not matched to a gene: 10. The germline V gene has CDR1 MDHEN and CDR2 SYDVKM. The length of the CDR3 is 16 residues. The CDR3 bases are TGTGCCAGCAGTCCCCTGTGGGACAGTAGCTCCTACGAGCAGTACTTC. Its protein product is CASSPLWDSSSYEQYF.

The genes are TRBV21-1 and TRBJ2-7; the table calls TRBD1, which could not be checked here. TRBV21-1 is flagged as a pseudogene. The CDR3 loop spans 19 amino acids. The CDR3 DNA follows: TGTGCCAGCAGCTCTCCGGGACAGGGGGTCGAGGGCGAACTCTACGAGCAGTACTTC. Amino acids: CASSSPGQGVEGELYEQYF.

The chain uses TRBV4-1 and TRBJ2-5, with 7 bases matching TRBD2. Germline CDR1 is MGHRA and CDR2 is YSYEKL. The CDR3 is 17 residues long. With V trimmed by 4 bases and J by 4 bases, 15 bases remained unmatched. This CDR3 is CASSPILLAVEGETQYF. The CDR3 DNA follows: TGCGCCAGCAGCCCGATCTTGCTAGCGGTGGAGGGAGAGACCCAGTACTTC.

This sequence joins TRBV28 and TRBJ2-7; a weak D match, TRBD2 (5 bases). The CDR3 consists of 14 residues. CDR1 is MDHEN, CDR2 SYDVKM, per germline. V lost 6 bases to trimming and J lost 2 bases, with 14 bases between them. The CDR3 bases are TGTGCCAGCAGACCCCCCGGGATAGCCTACGAGCAGTACTTC. This sequence encodes CASRPPGIAYEQYF.

The V gene is TRBV28, the J gene TRBJ1-2, with no clear D. Germline lookup yields CDR1 MDHEN and CDR2 SYDVKM. There are 15 residues in the CDR3. Trimming pared 2 bases from V and 0 bases from J, leaving 10 bases between. This chain's CDR3 is CASSLSTVPNYGYTF. CDR3 coding DNA: TGTGCCAGCAGTTTAAGCACAGTCCCTAACTATGGCTACACCTTC.

The chain joins TRBV24-1 to TRBJ1-3; no clear D. Germline V lookup: CDR1 KGHDR, CDR2 SFDVKD. The CDR3 loop spans 16 amino acids. Trimming removed 2 bases from V and 0 bases from J, with 10 bases in between. This chain's CDR3 is CATSDSGHHSGNTIYF. CDR3 bases: TGTGCCACCAGTGATTCAGGTCACCACTCTGGAAACACCATATATTTT.

The sample holds one count of this clone. This chain uses TRBV7-2 with TRBJ1-5; D is ambiguous. V was shortened by 0 bases and J by 0 bases, with 12 bases between the two germline ends. The length of the CDR3 is 17 residues. Germline assignment: CDR1 SGHTA and CDR2 FQGNSA. CDR3 sequence reads: CASSLAKSFYSNQPQHF. The CDR3, as DNA: TGTGCCAGCAGCTTAGCGAAGTCTTTCTATAGCAATCAGCCCCAGCATTTT.

This chain connects TRBV7-2 to TRBJ1-1, with unresolved D. There are 12 residues in the CDR3. The ends were cut back, 10 bases at V and 4 bases at J, with 13 bases in the middle. Germline lookup yields CDR1 SGHTA and CDR2 FQGNSA. The CDR3 nucleotides read TGTGCCACCGCGTGGAGTAGCACTGAAGCTTTCTTT. This sequence encodes CATAWSSTEAFF.

The chain joins TRBV5-1 to TRBJ2-2, with D perhaps TRBD1 (6 bases). The CDR3 is made up of 16 amino acids. In germline, CDR1 is SGHRS, CDR2 YFSETQ. V lost 1 base to trimming and J lost 6 bases, with 16 bases between them. CDR3 residues: CASSLSTGTIAGELFF. In nucleotides, the CDR3 is TGCGCCAGCAGCTTGTCTACAGGGACCATCGCCGGGGAGCTGTTTTTT.

The rearrangement uses TRBV27 and TRBJ2-7; D gene unclear. The germline V and J ends were trimmed by 6 bases and 3 bases, with 12 bases remaining between them. This CDR3 spans 13 amino acids. In germline, CDR1 is MNHEY, CDR2 SMNVEV (reference sequence). The CDR3 region is CASSLSLSYEQYF. CDR3 sequence (DNA): TGTGCCAGCAGCCTATCATTGAGCTACGAGCAGTACTTC.

CDR3 amino acids: CSQTGNSYNEQFF. In DNA, the CDR3 is TGCAGTCAGACAGGGAACTCCTACAATGAGCAGTTCTTC. This chain links TRBV29-1 with TRBJ2-1; the match to TRBD1 covers 7 bases. Germline V gene data show CDR1 as SQVTM and CDR2 as ANQGSEA. The CDR3 sequence is 13 residues long.

The chain carries TRBV10-3 and TRBJ1-1; 9 bases match TRBD1. The germline gives CDR1 ENHRY, CDR2 SYGVKD. The CDR3 sequence is 15 residues long. V shed 3 bases and J 4 bases; nucleotides not matched to a gene: 6. The CDR3 loop is CAISEGQGSVTEAFF. The DNA of the CDR3 is TGTGCCATCAGTGAAGGACAGGGGAGTGTCACTGAAGCTTTCTTT.

The chain joins TRBV7-2 to TRBJ1-5, with 7 positions matching TRBD1. The trim removed 5 bases at V and 1 base at J, leaving 11 bases unmatched. In germline, CDR1 is SGHTA, CDR2 FQGNSA. The CDR3 loop spans 17 amino acids. CDR3 sequence (DNA): TGTGCCAGCAGCCAAGGACAGGTGGGGTTCAGCAATCAGCCCCAGCATTTT. Amino acid sequence: CASSQGQVGFSNQPQHF.